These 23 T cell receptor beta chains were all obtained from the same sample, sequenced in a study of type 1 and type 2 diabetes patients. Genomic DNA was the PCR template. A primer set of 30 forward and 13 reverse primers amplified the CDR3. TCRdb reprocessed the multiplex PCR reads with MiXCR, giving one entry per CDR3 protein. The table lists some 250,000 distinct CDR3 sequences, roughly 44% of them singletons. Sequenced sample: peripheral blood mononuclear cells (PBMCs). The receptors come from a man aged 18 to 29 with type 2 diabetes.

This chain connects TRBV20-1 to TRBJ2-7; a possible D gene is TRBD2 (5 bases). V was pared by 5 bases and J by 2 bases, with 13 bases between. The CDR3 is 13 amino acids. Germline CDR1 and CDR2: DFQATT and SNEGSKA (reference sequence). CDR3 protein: CSASLDGTYEQYF. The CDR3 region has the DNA TGCAGTGCTTCTCTGGACGGGACCTACGAGCAGTACTTC.

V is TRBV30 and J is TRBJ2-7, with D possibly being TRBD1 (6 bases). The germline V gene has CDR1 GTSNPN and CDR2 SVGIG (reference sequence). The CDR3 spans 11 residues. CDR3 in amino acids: CAVTGTYEQYF. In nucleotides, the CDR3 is TGTGCAGTTACAGGGACCTACGAGCAGTACTTC.

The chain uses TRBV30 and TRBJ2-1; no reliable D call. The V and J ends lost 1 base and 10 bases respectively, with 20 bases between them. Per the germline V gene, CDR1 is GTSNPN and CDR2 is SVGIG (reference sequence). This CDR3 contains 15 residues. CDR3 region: CAWSAYTGGFYEQFF. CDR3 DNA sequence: TGTGCCTGGAGTGCTTACACTGGCGGTTTCTACGAGCAGTTCTTC.

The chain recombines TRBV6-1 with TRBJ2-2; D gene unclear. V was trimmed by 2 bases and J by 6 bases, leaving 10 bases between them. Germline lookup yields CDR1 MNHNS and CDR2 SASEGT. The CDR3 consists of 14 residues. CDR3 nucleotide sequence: TGTGCCAGCAGTGAATACCTTGAGGCCGGGGAGCTGTTTTTT. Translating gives CASSEYLEAGELFF.

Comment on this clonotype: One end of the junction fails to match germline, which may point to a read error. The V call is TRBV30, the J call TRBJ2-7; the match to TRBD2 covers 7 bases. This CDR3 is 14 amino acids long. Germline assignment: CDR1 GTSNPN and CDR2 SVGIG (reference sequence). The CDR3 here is CAWSVVGGPYKQYF. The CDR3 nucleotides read TGTGCCTGGAGTGTAGTGGGAGGGCCCTACAAGCAGTACTTC.

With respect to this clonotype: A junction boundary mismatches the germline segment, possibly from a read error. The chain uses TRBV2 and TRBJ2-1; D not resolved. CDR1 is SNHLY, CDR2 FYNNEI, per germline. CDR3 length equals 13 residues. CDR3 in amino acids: CASSNSDIEEQFF. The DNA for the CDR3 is TGCGCCAGCAGCAACTCCGACATCGAGGAGCAGTTCTTC.

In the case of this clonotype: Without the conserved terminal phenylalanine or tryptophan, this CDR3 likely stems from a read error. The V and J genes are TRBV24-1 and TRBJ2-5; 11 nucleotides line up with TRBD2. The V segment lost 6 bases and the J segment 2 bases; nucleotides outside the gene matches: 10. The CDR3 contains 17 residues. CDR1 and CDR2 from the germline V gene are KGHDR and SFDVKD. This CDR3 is CATSPKVAGGKQETQYL. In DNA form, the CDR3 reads TGTGCCACCAGTCCCAAGGTAGCGGGAGGGAAGCAAGAGACCCAGTACCTC.

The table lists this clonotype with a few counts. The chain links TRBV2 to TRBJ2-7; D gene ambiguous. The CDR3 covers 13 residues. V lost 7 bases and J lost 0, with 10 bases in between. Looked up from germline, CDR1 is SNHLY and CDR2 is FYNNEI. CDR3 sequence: CASIPLRSYEQYF. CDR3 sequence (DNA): TGTGCCAGCATACCACTTCGCTCCTACGAGCAGTACTTC.

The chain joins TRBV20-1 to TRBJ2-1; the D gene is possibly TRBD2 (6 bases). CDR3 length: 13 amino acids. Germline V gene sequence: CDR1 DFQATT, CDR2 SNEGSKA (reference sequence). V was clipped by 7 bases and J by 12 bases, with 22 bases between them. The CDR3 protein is CSVSGDLNPGQFF. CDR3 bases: TGCAGTGTCTCGGGGGACCTTAATCCAGGGCAGTTCTTC.

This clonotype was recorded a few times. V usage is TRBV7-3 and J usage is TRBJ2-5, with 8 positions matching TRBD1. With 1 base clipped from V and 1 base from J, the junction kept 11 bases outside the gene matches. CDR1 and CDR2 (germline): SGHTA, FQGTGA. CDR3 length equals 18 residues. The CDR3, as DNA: TGTGCCAGCAGCTTAAAAGGGACAGGAGAACCCCTCCAAGAGACCCAGTACTTC. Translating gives CASSLKGTGEPLQETQYF. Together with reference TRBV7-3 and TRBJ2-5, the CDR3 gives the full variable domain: GAGVSQTPSNKVTEKGKYVELRCDPISGHTALYWYRQSLGQGPEFLIYFQGTGAADDSGLPNDRFFAVRPEGSVSTLKIQRTERGDSAVYLCASSLKGTGEPLQETQYFGPGTRLLVL.

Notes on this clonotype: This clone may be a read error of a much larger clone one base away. The CDR3 DNA sequence: TGCGCCAGCGAAATTGAATCGGCTGGGGCCAACGTCCAGACTTTC. It specifies CASEIESAGANVQTF. This rearrangement joins TRBV10-2 to TRBJ2-6; a weak D match, TRBD1 (5 bases). The CDR3 contains 15 residues. CDR1 is WSHSY and CDR2 is SAAADI in the germline V gene.

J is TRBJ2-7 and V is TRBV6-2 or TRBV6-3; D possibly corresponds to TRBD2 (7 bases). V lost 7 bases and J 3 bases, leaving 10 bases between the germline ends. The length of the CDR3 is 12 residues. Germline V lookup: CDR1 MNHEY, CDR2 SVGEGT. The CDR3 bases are TGTGCCAGCAAGGGGGGGAACTACGAGCAGTACTTC. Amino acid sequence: CASKGGNYEQYF.

The CDR3 protein is CASSVEVTYNEQFF. CDR3 coding DNA: TGTGCCAGCAGTGTGGAGGTAACCTACAATGAGCAGTTCTTC. The J gene is TRBJ2-1, the V gene TRBV2; the D gene is possibly TRBD2 (5 bases). Trimming removed 4 bases from V and 2 bases from J, with 9 bases in between. Germline CDR1 SNHLY, CDR2 FYNNEI. This CDR3 has 14 residues.

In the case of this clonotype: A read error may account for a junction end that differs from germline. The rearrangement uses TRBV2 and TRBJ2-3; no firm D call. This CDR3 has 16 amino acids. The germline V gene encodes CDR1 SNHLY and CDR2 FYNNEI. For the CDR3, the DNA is TGTGCCACCAGTGACCGGAGCAAAGTAAGCACAGATACGCAGTATTTT. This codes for CATSDRSKVSTDTQYF.

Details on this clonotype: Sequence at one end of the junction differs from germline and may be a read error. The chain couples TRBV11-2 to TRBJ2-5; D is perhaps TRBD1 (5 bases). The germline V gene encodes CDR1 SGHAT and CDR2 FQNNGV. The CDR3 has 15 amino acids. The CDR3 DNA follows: TGTGCCAGCAGCCTAGAACAGGTCAAGGAAGAGACCCAGTACTTC. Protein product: CASSLEQVKEETQYF.

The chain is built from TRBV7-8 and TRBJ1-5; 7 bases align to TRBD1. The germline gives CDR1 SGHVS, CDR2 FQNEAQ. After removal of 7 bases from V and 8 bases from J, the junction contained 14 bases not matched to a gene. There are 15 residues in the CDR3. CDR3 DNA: TGTGCCAGCATCCGATCGGGACAGTCGGGCGAGCCCCAGCATTTT. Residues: CASIRSGQSGEPQHF.

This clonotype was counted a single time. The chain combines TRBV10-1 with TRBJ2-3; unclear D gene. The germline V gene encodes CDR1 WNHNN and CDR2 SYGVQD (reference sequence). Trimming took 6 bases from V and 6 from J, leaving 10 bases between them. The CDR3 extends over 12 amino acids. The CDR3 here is CASSPGCDTQYF. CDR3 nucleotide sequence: TGCGCCAGCAGCCCCGGTTGTGATACGCAGTATTTT.

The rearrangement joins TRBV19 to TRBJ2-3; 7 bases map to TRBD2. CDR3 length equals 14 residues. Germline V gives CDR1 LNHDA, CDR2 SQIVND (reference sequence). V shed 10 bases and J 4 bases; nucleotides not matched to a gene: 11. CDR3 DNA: TGTGCCACCCAAGGGGCGGGAGAGGCAGATACGCAGTATTTT. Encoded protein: CATQGAGEADTQYF.

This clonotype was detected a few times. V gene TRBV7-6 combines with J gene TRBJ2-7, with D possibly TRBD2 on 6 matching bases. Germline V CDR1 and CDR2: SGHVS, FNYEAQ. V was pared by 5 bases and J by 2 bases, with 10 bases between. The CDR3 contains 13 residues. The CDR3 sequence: CASSHAGPYEQYF. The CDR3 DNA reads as TGTGCCAGCAGCCATGCGGGGCCCTACGAGCAGTACTTC.

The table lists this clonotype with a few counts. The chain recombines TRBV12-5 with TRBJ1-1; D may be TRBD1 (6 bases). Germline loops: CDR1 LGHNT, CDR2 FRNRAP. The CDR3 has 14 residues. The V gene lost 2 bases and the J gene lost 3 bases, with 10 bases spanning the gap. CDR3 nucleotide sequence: TGTGCTAGTGGTTTGTCAGACAGGTACACTGAAGCTTTCTTT. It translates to CASGLSDRYTEAFF.

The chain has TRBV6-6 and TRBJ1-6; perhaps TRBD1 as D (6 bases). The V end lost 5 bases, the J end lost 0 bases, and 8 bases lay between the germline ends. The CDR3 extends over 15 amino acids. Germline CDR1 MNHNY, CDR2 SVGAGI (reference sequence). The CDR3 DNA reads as TGTGCCAGCAGTGAGGACAGCTCCTATAATTCACCCCTCCACTTT. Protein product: CASSEDSSYNSPLHF.

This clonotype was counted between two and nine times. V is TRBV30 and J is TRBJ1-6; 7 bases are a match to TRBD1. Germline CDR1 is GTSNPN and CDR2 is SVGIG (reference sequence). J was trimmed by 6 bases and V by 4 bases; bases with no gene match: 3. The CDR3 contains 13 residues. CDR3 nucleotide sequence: TGTGCCTGGAACACAGGGGCTAATTCACCCCTCCACTTT. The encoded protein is CAWNTGANSPLHF.

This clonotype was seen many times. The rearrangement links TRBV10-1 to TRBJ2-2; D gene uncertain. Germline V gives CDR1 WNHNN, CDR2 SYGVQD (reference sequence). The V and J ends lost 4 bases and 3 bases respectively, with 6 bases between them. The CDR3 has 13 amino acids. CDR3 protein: CASSASDTGELFF. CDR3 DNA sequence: TGCGCCAGCAGTGCGTCGGACACCGGGGAGCTGTTTTTT.